This T cell receptor (beta chain) was identified in a study of cytomegalovirus exposure and HLA in healthy donors. Primers for the PCR totalled 60 Vbeta and 13 Jbeta. Clones were sequenced by immunoSEQ multiplex PCR, and TCRdb holds only the in-frame ones, with some missing. The repertoire holds more than 200,000 clones, roughly 80% seen once, with around 1.4% in the top ten. V trimming: 3 bases; J trimming: 5 bases; junction bases outside the gene matches: 9. Germline V gene data show CDR1 as SGDLS and CDR2 as YYNGEE. The CDR3 has 15 amino acids. Material for sequencing was PBMCs. The TCR originated in a girl under 18 in good health and CMV-seronegative. This chain joins TRBV9 and TRBJ2-5; 8 bases are a match to TRBD2. The CDR3, as DNA: TGTGCCAGCAGCGCCAGCGGGAGTAGGGGGGAGACCCAGTACTTC. It yields the protein CASSASGSRGETQYF.